This section outlines one T cell receptor beta chain sequence together with its context. This clonotype was counted between two and nine times. Its antigen is currently not known. Qualities for individual bases were not recorded, and no much larger clone is one base off. The record originates from a study of blood T cells in healthy people across ages (dated by TCRdb to between 2015 and 2017). With respect to the entire study: In model experiments, template switching captured about one uniquely barcoded TCR beta cDNA molecule for every two T cells. Age-related changes in TCR beta repertoire diversity were measured in the study by deep sequencing normalized with unique cDNA molecular identifiers. Four age groups were formed from the donors: young (average about 17 years), middle-aged (around 37), aged (over 55) and long-lived (approximately 80). For two donors (one aged 18 to 30 and one aged 80 or older), the study analyzed two additional independent replicas of 1 million unique cDNA reads from the same blood draw.

CDR1 and CDR2, per the germline V gene, are SQVTM and ANQGSEA. The CDR3, cysteine through phenylalanine, is 12 amino acids long. Only the CDR3 DNA is retained, 36 bases long and in frame from the first base. The junction carries 14 bases between V and J, which are trimmed by 7 bases and 5 bases respectively. Overall results and qualifications from the work: Estimates of total diversity based on one million sequenced T cells were considered lower bounds and underestimates. Because the CMV infection status of the donors was unknown, age-related changes in expanded clonotypes may potentially have been confounded. Observed TCR beta diversity per million T cells fell roughly linearly with age, and a significant reduction was already apparent by age approximately 40. The percentage of naive T cells measured by flow cytometry correlated strongly with observed TCR beta diversity. The long-lived group showed more naive CD4+ T cells, fewer expanded clones and increased TCR diversity than the aged group, suggesting age selection. Because profiling used bulk unsorted PBMCs, naive and antigen-experienced compartments could not be compared conclusively.

The donors were 40 or so Caucasian individuals from Russia, aged roughly 6 to 90 years, who were systemically healthy. Each donor gave about 9.7 milliliters of peripheral blood, drawn into EDTA-treated Vacutainer tubes. PBMCs were isolated by Ficoll-Paque density-gradient centrifugation, with at least 6 million obtained per sample. Trizol reagent was used to extract total RNA from the PBMCs, yielding at least 5 micrograms per sample. For every donor, flow cytometry on a PBMC aliquot measured the percentage of naive CD45RAhigh/CD27high T cells. The method behind the library was 5' RACE. The data were produced on an Illumina HiSeq 2500. A second PCR of roughly 6 to 11 cycles was run with a J-beta primer mix and a sample-barcoded 5' primer. Each TCR beta cDNA molecule received a unique molecular identifier from a template-switch 5' adaptor carrying 12 random nucleotides. At least 3 million CDR3-containing paired-end reads were obtained from each sample. The Mint cDNA synthesis kit, primed by a TRBC-specific oligonucleotide, was used to synthesize first-strand cDNA from all RNA. After uracil-DNA glycosylase treatment, a first 18-cycle PCR used universal primers M1SS and BC2_uni_R on all cDNA. As for the original processing: Each sample was normalized by randomly selecting 1 million high-quality reads, each carrying a distinct molecular identifier. Instead of being binned into consensus sequences, reads with shared molecular identifiers were discarded. MiTCR, run with a Q25 quality threshold and the strictest error-elimination algorithm, handled CDR3 identification, clonotype clustering and error correction. Lower-bound total TCR beta diversity was estimated with a nonparametric unseen species model using Euler transformation. The public reads were reanalyzed by TCRdb: fastp trimming at Q25, MiXCR alignment, in-frame beta chains only. Each CDR3 protein appears once, grouped with its most common genes and DNA. The V and J calls and clone size are TCRdb's, not the authors'. The table for this sample lists over 750,000 distinct CDR3 sequences; approximately 25% of them were counted only once. The top ten clonotypes cover 8% to 10% of the sample.

This sample also appeared in a second study, on T cells of mothers and their children. As the second publication notes: Donors were nine systemically healthy Caucasian individuals: three mothers and their six children. cDNA synthesis consumed the entire amount of extracted RNA, loaded at around 1.5 ug RNA in each 15 ul reaction. Sample barcodes and 2-4 random nucleotides were added via the M1S primer in the second PCR. Over 8 million TCR beta CDR3 reads were obtained for each mother, and approximately 3.2 million reads were obtained for each child. In both related and unrelated pairs, thymic selection shapes the output of TCR recombination in a similar way, with inherited differences having only a minor effect. Normalized repertoire overlap in related mother-child pairs was always slightly higher than in unrelated mother-child pairs, but the difference was never significant. No persistent microchimeric T cell clones were detected, at a sensitivity of approximately 100 clones per million clonotypes. To look for features that set related mother-child pairs apart from unrelated individuals, the researchers ran deep NGS to compare the TCR beta repertoires of mothers and children. Mothers averaged about 37 +/- 4 years of age and children averaged around 10 +/- 4 years. After adapter ligation was performed with NEBNext reagents, the libraries were sequenced on an Illumina HiSeq 2000 with 100+100 nt paired-end reads. To prevent cross-contamination, the mother and child libraries were prepared a month apart and were sequenced in separate runs. Between roughly 500,000 and 2,300,000 distinct TCR beta clonotypes were identified per donor. Naive TCR beta clonotypes were estimated from low-frequency clonotypes matched to each donor's FACS-determined naive share, without sorting.

The V and J segments used are TRBV29-1 and TRBJ2-5, with the D call perhaps TRBD1 or TRBD2, as 6 bases match in each case. Specimen: blood. This receptor was obtained from a boy younger than 18 in good health. At the DNA level, the sequence is TGCAGCGGGGAGACAGGAGGGGAGACCCAGTACTTC. Translated, this gives CSGETGGETQYF.